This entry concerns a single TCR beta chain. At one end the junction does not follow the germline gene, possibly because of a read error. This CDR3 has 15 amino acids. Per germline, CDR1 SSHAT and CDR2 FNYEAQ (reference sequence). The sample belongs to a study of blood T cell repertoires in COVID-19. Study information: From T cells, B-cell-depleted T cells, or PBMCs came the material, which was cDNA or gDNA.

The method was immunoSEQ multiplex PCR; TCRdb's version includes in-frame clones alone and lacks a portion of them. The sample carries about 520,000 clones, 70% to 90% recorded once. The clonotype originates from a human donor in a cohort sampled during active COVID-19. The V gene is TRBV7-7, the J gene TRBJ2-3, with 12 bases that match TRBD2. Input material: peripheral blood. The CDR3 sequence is CASSLTPLAGGTQYF. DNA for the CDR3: TGTGCTAGCAGCTTGACGCCACTAGCGGGAGGTACGCAGTATTTT.